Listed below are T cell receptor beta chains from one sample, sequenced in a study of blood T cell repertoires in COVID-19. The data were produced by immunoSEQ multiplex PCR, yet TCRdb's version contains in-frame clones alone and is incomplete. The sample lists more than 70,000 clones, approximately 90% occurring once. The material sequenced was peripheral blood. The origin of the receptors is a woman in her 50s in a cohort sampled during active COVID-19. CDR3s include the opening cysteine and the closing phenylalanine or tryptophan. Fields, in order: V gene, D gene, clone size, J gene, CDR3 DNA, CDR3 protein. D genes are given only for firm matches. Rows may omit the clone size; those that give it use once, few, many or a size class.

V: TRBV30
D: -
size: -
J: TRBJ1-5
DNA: TGTGCCTGGAGGGGAGGGGTGGGTCAGCCCCAGCATTTT
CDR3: CAWRGGVGQPQHF

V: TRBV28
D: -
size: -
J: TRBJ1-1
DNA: TGTGCCAGCAGGGAGGGGCGAACTGAAGCTTTCTTT
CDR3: CASREGRTEAFF

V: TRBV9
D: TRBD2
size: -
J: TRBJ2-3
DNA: TGTGCCAGCAGCTTTAGCGGGGGGGCCATAGATACGCAGTATTTT
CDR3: CASSFSGGAIDTQYF

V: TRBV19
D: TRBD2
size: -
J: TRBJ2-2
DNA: TGTGCCAGTAGTCGACTAGCTAAAAAGCGCGGGGAGCTGTTTTTT
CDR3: CASSRLAKKRGELFF

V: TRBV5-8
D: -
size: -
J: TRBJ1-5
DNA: TGTGCCAGCAGCTTTTGGGAGGGAAGGAATCAGCCCCAGCATTTT
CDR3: CASSFWEGRNQPQHF

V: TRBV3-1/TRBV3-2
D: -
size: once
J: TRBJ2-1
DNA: TGTGCCAGCAGCCAATCGGGGGGCGGTCACAATGAGCAGTTCTTC
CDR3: CASSQSGGGHNEQFF

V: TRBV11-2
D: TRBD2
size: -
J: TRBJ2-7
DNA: TGTGCCAGCAGCTCGAGAAGCGGGAGAGGCGACGAGCAGTACTTC
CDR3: CASSSRSGRGDEQYF

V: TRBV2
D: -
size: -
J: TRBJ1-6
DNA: TGTGCCAGCAGTGAAAGGGGGAACTCACCCCTCCACTTT
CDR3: CASSERGNSPLHF

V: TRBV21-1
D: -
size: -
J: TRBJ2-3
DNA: TGTGCCAGCAGCAAAGAAAGAGGGGGCCTCACAGATACGCAGTATTTT
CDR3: CASSKERGGLTDTQYF

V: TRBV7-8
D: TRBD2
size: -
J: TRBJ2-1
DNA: TGTGCCAGCAGCTGGGGGGCTAGCGGGGTGAGGAATGAGCAGTTCTTC
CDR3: CASSWGASGVRNEQFF